The 24 T cell receptor beta chains presented below share a single source sample, sequenced in a study of blood T cell repertoires in COVID-19. TCRdb keeps only in-frame clones here, not all; method: immunoSEQ multiplex PCR. This sample has over 130,000 clones, with about 85% found just once. The specimen was peripheral blood. The receptor set was obtained from a human donor with COVID-19, enrolled during active disease. The donor label of this sample is uncertain.

The chain couples TRBV7-9 to TRBJ2-3; unclear D gene. The germline CDR1 and CDR2 sequences are SEHNR and FQNEAQ (reference sequence). The CDR3 is 13 residues long. The V end lost 0 bases, the J end lost 2 bases, and 3 bases lay between the germline ends. This chain's CDR3 is CASSLALTDTQYF. The CDR3 region has the DNA TGTGCCAGCAGCTTAGCCCTCACAGATACGCAGTATTTT.

The rearrangement uses TRBV5-1 and TRBJ2-1; a possible D gene is TRBD2 (6 bases). V shed 5 bases and J shed 12 bases, with 24 bases lying between them. This CDR3 region has 15 residues. The germline gives CDR1 SGHRS, CDR2 YFSETQ. CDR3 residues: CASRIQGREFYAQFF. CDR3 in DNA: TGCGCCAGCAGGATCCAGGGCCGGGAGTTCTATGCGCAGTTCTTC.

The chain uses TRBV7-2 and TRBJ1-5; 7 bases map to TRBD1. The CDR3 runs to 13 residues. With 4 bases clipped from V and 6 bases from J, the junction kept 3 bases outside the gene matches. Per germline, CDR1 SGHTA and CDR2 FQGNSA. CDR3 bases: TGTGCCAGCAGCTCCTACAGGGGTCAGCCCCAGCATTTT. This encodes CASSSYRGQPQHF.

This clone was seen at least ten times. This rearrangement joins TRBV24-1 to TRBJ1-5; D not resolved. There are 14 residues in the CDR3. From germline, CDR1 is KGHDR and CDR2 SFDVKD. V was pared by 6 bases and J by 0 bases, with 8 bases between. CDR3 sequence: CATSRQDSNQPQHF. CDR3 DNA: TGTGCCACCAGTCGACAAGATAGCAATCAGCCCCAGCATTTT.

This chain links TRBV5-1 with TRBJ2-5; 7 bases match TRBD1. Germline loops: CDR1 SGHRS, CDR2 YFSETQ. V dropped 2 bases and J dropped 5; count of bases not matched to a gene: 6. This CDR3 spans 14 amino acids. CDR3 loop: CASSFSRGRETQYF. CDR3 nucleotides: TGCGCCAGCAGCTTTAGTAGGGGGCGGGAGACCCAGTACTTC. The variable domain in full, completed from reference TRBV5-1 and TRBJ2-5, reads KAGVTQTPRYLIKTRGQQVTLSCSPISGHRSVSWYQQTPGQGLQFLFEYFSETQRNKGNFPGRFSGRQFSNSRSEMNVSTLELGDSALYLCASSFSRGRETQYFGPGTRLLVL.

This clone has only one observation. The J gene is TRBJ1-4, the V gene TRBV27; TRBD1 is a possible D gene (6 bases). V was clipped by 6 bases and J by 4 bases, with 21 bases between them. Per the germline V gene, CDR1 is MNHEY and CDR2 is SMNVEV (reference sequence). The CDR3 is made up of 17 amino acids. The CDR3 protein is CASSKGVGAEVNEKLFF. The DNA for the CDR3 is TGTGCCAGCAGCAAGGGGGTAGGGGCGGAGGTTAATGAAAAACTGTTTTTT.

The rearrangement links TRBV5-4 to TRBJ1-6; possibly TRBD1 for D (6 bases). This CDR3 is built from 16 residues. In germline, CDR1 is SGHNT, CDR2 YYREEE (reference sequence). Trimming pared 3 bases from V and 1 base from J, leaving 11 bases between. This CDR3 is CASSSTTGSYNSPLHF. DNA for the CDR3: TGTGCCAGCAGCTCTACAACAGGGTCCTATAATTCACCCCTCCACTTT.

The V gene is TRBV15, the J gene TRBJ1-2, with D tentatively TRBD1 (5 bases). This CDR3 comprises 17 residues. Germline CDR1 LNHNV, CDR2 YYDKDF (reference sequence). Trimming shortened V by 0 bases and J by 3 bases, and 17 bases separated the two germline ends. The CDR3 sequence: CATSRDLGAGDYYGYTF. CDR3 nucleotides: TGTGCCACCAGCAGAGATCTAGGGGCAGGTGACTACTATGGCTACACCTTC.

Remarks on this clone: The junction departs from the called germline gene at one end, perhaps through a read error. The J gene is TRBJ2-7, the V gene TRBV6-5; 10 nucleotides align to TRBD2. From germline, CDR1 is MNHEY and CDR2 SVGAGI. The CDR3 runs to 15 residues. The CDR3 DNA sequence: TGTGCCAGCAGTGACTCCACTAGCGGGACTTACGAGCAGTACTTC. It codes for CASSDSTSGTYEQYF.

V usage is TRBV4-1 and J usage is TRBJ1-1; TRBD1 matches at 7 bases. The CDR3 has 14 amino acids. Germline V gene data show CDR1 as MGHRA and CDR2 as YSYEKL. Trimming at V came to 4 bases and at J to 5 bases, leaving 7 bases not matched to a gene. The CDR3 coding sequence is TGCGCCAGCAGCCCCCGGACAGGAGGTACTGAAGCTTTCTTT. Protein: CASSPRTGGTEAFF.

CDR3 protein: CSVERPTGDYTEAFF. CDR3 coding DNA: TGCAGCGTTGAACGACCTACAGGGGATTACACTGAAGCTTTCTTT. J is TRBJ1-1 and V is TRBV29-1, with 7 nucleotides matching TRBD1. The V and J ends lost 2 bases and 3 bases, in that order; junction bases with no gene match: 9. The CDR3 loop spans 15 amino acids. Germline lookup yields CDR1 SQVTM and CDR2 ANQGSEA.

The chain links TRBV18 to TRBJ2-1; 14 nucleotides line up with TRBD2. Unmatched junction bases numbered 7, after V lost 0 bases and J lost 3 bases. This CDR3 region has 19 residues. Looked up from germline, CDR1 is KGHSH and CDR2 is LQKENI. This CDR3 is CASSPPDGTSGSRYNEQFF. In DNA form, the CDR3 reads TGTGCCAGCTCACCACCGGACGGGACTAGCGGGAGTCGCTACAATGAGCAGTTCTTC.

This chain connects TRBV4-1 to TRBJ2-1; 8 positions agree with TRBD2. V was pared by 0 bases and J by 9 bases, with 10 bases of the junction left unmatched. Germline CDR1 MGHRA, CDR2 YSYEKL. CDR3 length: 16 residues. DNA for the CDR3: TGCGCCAGCAGCCAAGATAACTCGGGAGGGGGAGGTGAGCAGTTCTTC. Its translation is CASSQDNSGGGGEQFF.

The chain employs TRBV3-1 (or the pseudogene TRBV3-2) and TRBJ1-2; no reliable D call. This CDR3 has 15 amino acids. With 1 base removed from V and 5 bases from J, the gap between germline ends came to 14 bases. The germline CDR1 and CDR2 sequences are LGHDT and YNNKEL (reference sequence). The chain's CDR3 is CASSQGGEGTYGYTF. In nucleotides, the CDR3 is TGTGCCAGCAGCCAAGGTGGAGAGGGCACTTATGGCTACACCTTC.

The chain joins TRBV3-1 (or the pseudogene TRBV3-2) to TRBJ1-2; D gene unclear. V lost 8 bases and J lost 2, with 15 bases in between. The germline gives CDR1 LGHDT, CDR2 YNNKEL (reference sequence). The CDR3 loop spans 14 amino acids. The chain's CDR3 is CASGRGLLNYGYTF. The CDR3 DNA is TGTGCCAGCGGTCGGGGTCTATTAAACTATGGCTACACCTTC.

The chain is built from TRBV2 and TRBJ1-5; D is ambiguous. Germline CDR1 is SNHLY and CDR2 is FYNNEI. This CDR3 spans 14 amino acids. Trimming stripped 3 bases from V and 0 bases from J, with 6 bases between. The CDR3 nucleotides are TGTGCCAGCAGTGACGGTTTTAGCAATCAGCCCCAGCATTTT. Its translation: CASSDGFSNQPQHF.

The V and J genes are TRBV4-1 and TRBJ2-4; no definite D call. The germline CDR1 and CDR2 sequences are MGHRA and YSYEKL. Trimming took off 1 base at V and 0 bases at J, with 13 bases between the two ends. CDR3 size: 17 residues. The CDR3 DNA is TGCGCCAGCAGCCAAGCGGCAGGTCTACTAGCCAAAAACATTCAGTACTTC. It encodes CASSQAAGLLAKNIQYF.

The chain joins TRBV6-5 to TRBJ2-1, with 7 bases fitting TRBD1. The germline gives CDR1 MNHEY, CDR2 SVGAGI. The CDR3 is made up of 14 amino acids. V lost 1 base, J lost 4 bases, and 1 base stayed unmatched. For the CDR3, the DNA is TGTGCCAGCAGTTACTGGGGACAGTACAATGAGCAGTTCTTC. This gives the protein CASSYWGQYNEQFF.

The chain is built from TRBV15 and TRBJ2-3; D might be TRBD2 (6 bases). V gave up 0 bases and J gave up 1 base, with 11 bases separating them. Germline lookup yields CDR1 LNHNV and CDR2 YYDKDF (reference sequence). The length of the CDR3 is 16 residues. CDR3 sequence (DNA): TGTGCCACCAGCAGAGATGGAGGGGAGGGCACAGATACGCAGTATTTT. Amino acids: CATSRDGGEGTDTQYF.

The V and J genes are TRBV4-2 and TRBJ2-2; a possible D gene is TRBD2 (5 bases). The CDR3 loop spans 15 amino acids. V lost 4 bases and J 1 base, leaving 10 bases between the germline ends. The V gene's germline CDR1 is LGHNA and CDR2 YNFKEQ. CDR3 nucleotide sequence: TGTGCCAGCAGCCCGCGGACTCAGAACACCGGGGAGCTGTTTTTT. It yields the protein CASSPRTQNTGELFF.

This sequence joins TRBV27 and TRBJ1-3; D uncertain. Trimming left V 5 bases short and J 0 bases short, with 8 bases between. This CDR3 is 14 amino acids long. Germline V lookup: CDR1 MNHEY, CDR2 SMNVEV (reference sequence). DNA for the CDR3: TGTGCCAGCAGTACCTCGGGCTCTGGAAACACCATATATTTT. This gives the protein CASSTSGSGNTIYF.

The V and J genes are TRBV5-1 and TRBJ2-2, with 11 bases fitting TRBD1. This CDR3 is 19 amino acids long. V shed 2 bases, J shed 4 bases, and the junction held 13 bases outside the gene matches. Germline V CDR1 and CDR2: SGHRS, YFSETQ. The CDR3 coding sequence is TGCGCCAGCAGCTTTGACCGGGACAGGGGGGTATTAGTCACCGGGGAGCTGTTTTTT. Amino acid sequence: CASSFDRDRGVLVTGELFF.

The chain joins TRBV6-1 to TRBJ2-1; perhaps TRBD2 as D (5 bases). The CDR3 contains 15 residues. CDR1 MNHNS and CDR2 SASEGT come from the germline V gene. Trimming pared 2 bases from V and 4 bases from J, leaving 12 bases between. Here the CDR3 DNA reads TGTGCCAGCAGTGAAATGGTGAGGGTTTACAATGAGCAGTTCTTC. Translating gives CASSEMVRVYNEQFF.

The rearrangement links TRBV10-1 to TRBJ1-1; unclear D gene. The CDR3 is made up of 13 amino acids. Trimming left V 3 bases short and J 3 bases short, with 8 bases between. Germline values: CDR1 WNHNN, CDR2 SYGVQD (reference sequence). Written as DNA, the CDR3 is TGCGCCAGCAGTGATGGCCTGGACACTGAAGCTTTCTTT. This encodes CASSDGLDTEAFF.